This entry concerns a single T cell receptor (beta chain). The sample is drawn from a study of blood T cell repertoires in COVID-19. TCRdb's copy holds only in-frame clones and misses some; the assay was immunoSEQ multiplex PCR. The repertoire holds 200,000 or so clones, with 80% to 90% as singletons. Trimming removed 1 base at V and 8 bases at J, with 14 bases between. CDR1 and CDR2 from the germline V gene are GTSNPN and SVGIG (reference sequence). The CDR3 covers 13 residues. V is TRBV30 and J is TRBJ1-2; weak D call: TRBD1 (6 bases). Sequences were obtained from peripheral blood. This clonotype was sampled from an elderly woman with acute or convalescent COVID-19. CDR3 nucleotide sequence: TGTGCCTGGAGTGCACACAGGGAAGGGGGCTACACCTTC. Residues: CAWSAHREGGYTF.